The rows below give T cell receptor beta chains drawn from one sample of a study of OX40 agonist ivuxolimab in advanced cancers. Profiling relied on immunoSEQ multiplex PCR, and the TCRdb table lists in-frame clones only, not all of them. The sample lists tens of thousands of clones; 80% to 90% were seen once. Sequencing was performed on CD4+ or CD8+ T cells sorted from blood, taken in a trial of the OX40 agonist ivuxolimab. Every receptor here comes from an adult with an advanced solid tumor such as melanoma, head and neck, liver or kidney cancer. The CDR3 runs from the conserved cysteine through the conserved F or W. A D gene is named only where the DNA matches it firmly. Size tells how often a clone was seen (once, few, many) or the class of an expanded clone, and some rows leave it out.

CDR3 DNA: TGTGCCAGTACCTCCGGGACTAGCCCTAATGAGCAGTTCTTC; CDR3 protein: CASTSGTSPNEQFF; J gene: TRBJ2-1; D gene: TRBD2; V gene: TRBV5-4; clone size: -
CDR3 DNA: TGCGCCAGCAGCCAAGAGGCTAGCGGAGGCGGAGAGACCCAGTACTTC; CDR3 protein: CASSQEASGGGETQYF; J gene: TRBJ2-5; D gene: TRBD2; V gene: TRBV4-3; clone size: -
CDR3 DNA: TGTGCCAGCAGCCCCAGGACAGACACTGAAGCTTTCTTT; CDR3 protein: CASSPRTDTEAFF; J gene: TRBJ1-1; D gene: -; V gene: TRBV5-8; clone size: -
CDR3 DNA: TGTGCCAGCAGCTTAGGAGACACAAGCTCCTACGAGCAGTACTTC; CDR3 protein: CASSLGDTSSYEQYF; J gene: TRBJ2-7; D gene: -; V gene: TRBV7-9; clone size: once
CDR3 DNA: TGTGCCAGCAGCGTCCGGGCCTTCACAGATACGCAGTATTTT; CDR3 protein: CASSVRAFTDTQYF; J gene: TRBJ2-3; D gene: -; V gene: TRBV9; clone size: -
CDR3 DNA: TGTGCCAGCGTTAGACAGACCAACACTGAAGCTTTCTTT; CDR3 protein: CASVRQTNTEAFF; J gene: TRBJ1-1; D gene: -; V gene: TRBV6-5; clone size: -
CDR3 DNA: TGCGCCAGCAGGATGGGAGTAAACTATGGCTACACCTTC; CDR3 protein: CASRMGVNYGYTF; J gene: TRBJ1-2; D gene: -; V gene: TRBV5-1; clone size: -
CDR3 DNA: TGTGCCAGCAGCTTAAAAGCGGGAGAGAACTTCGAGCAGTACTTC; CDR3 protein: CASSLKAGENFEQYF; J gene: TRBJ2-7; D gene: TRBD2; V gene: TRBV7-9; clone size: -
CDR3 DNA: TGTGCCAGCAGTTACGGGACAGGGGGGGGAGAGCAGTACTTC; CDR3 protein: CASSYGTGGGEQYF; J gene: TRBJ2-7; D gene: TRBD1; V gene: TRBV6-5; clone size: -
CDR3 DNA: TGTGCCAGCAGCTTACGAGAGACCCAGTACTTC; CDR3 protein: CASSLRETQYF; J gene: TRBJ2-5; D gene: -; V gene: TRBV11-2; clone size: few
CDR3 DNA: TGCGCCAGCAGCCATTTTTACCAGGGGTTCGGCCAAGAGACCCAGTACTTC; CDR3 protein: CASSHFYQGFGQETQYF; J gene: TRBJ2-5; D gene: -; V gene: TRBV4-1; clone size: -
CDR3 DNA: TGTGCCATCAGTCAGGGGAAAGATCAGCCCCAGCATTTT; CDR3 protein: CAISQGKDQPQHF; J gene: TRBJ1-5; D gene: -; V gene: TRBV10-3; clone size: -
CDR3 DNA: TGTGCCAGCAGCTTAGGCGGGAGGGATACGCAGTATTTT; CDR3 protein: CASSLGGRDTQYF; J gene: TRBJ2-3; D gene: TRBD2; V gene: TRBV7-9; clone size: -
CDR3 DNA: TGTGCCAGCAGTCCCGGGACTAGCGGAACCTACGAGCAGTACTTC; CDR3 protein: CASSPGTSGTYEQYF; J gene: TRBJ2-7; D gene: TRBD2; V gene: TRBV28; clone size: -
CDR3 DNA: TGTGCCAGCAGCCCACCCCTCCGGGCCGATCCCAATCAGCCCCAGCATTTT; CDR3 protein: CASSPPLRADPNQPQHF; J gene: TRBJ1-5; D gene: -; V gene: TRBV7-8; clone size: -
CDR3 DNA: TGTGCCAGCAGTTTACCGCGGGAGGTACGACAAGAGACCCAGTACTTC; CDR3 protein: CASSLPREVRQETQYF; J gene: TRBJ2-5; D gene: TRBD2; V gene: TRBV28; clone size: -
CDR3 DNA: TGTGCCAGCAGTCGGGACGGGTACAATGAGCAGTTCTTC; CDR3 protein: CASSRDGYNEQFF; J gene: TRBJ2-1; D gene: -; V gene: TRBV6-4; clone size: -
CDR3 DNA: TGTGCCAGCAGCTTAGGGCGGGGACAGTCCTACGAGCAGTACTTC; CDR3 protein: CASSLGRGQSYEQYF; J gene: TRBJ2-7; D gene: -; V gene: TRBV7-2; clone size: -
CDR3 DNA: TGTGCCAGCAGTCCTAGCGGGAGGGCCAGGAAGTTCTTC; CDR3 protein: CASSPSGRARKFF; J gene: TRBJ2-1; D gene: TRBD2; V gene: TRBV6-1; clone size: -
CDR3 DNA: TGTGCCAGCAGCTTGGGCATTGAGCAGTTCTTC; CDR3 protein: CASSLGIEQFF; J gene: TRBJ2-1; D gene: -; V gene: TRBV11-2; clone size: -
CDR3 DNA: TGTGCCAGCAGCGTCTCCTACGAGCAGTACTTC; CDR3 protein: CASSVSYEQYF; J gene: TRBJ2-7; D gene: -; V gene: TRBV11-2; clone size: few
CDR3 DNA: TGTGCCAGCAGCGTGGACAGGGCGAACACCGGGGAGCTGTTTTTT; CDR3 protein: CASSVDRANTGELFF; J gene: TRBJ2-2; D gene: TRBD1; V gene: TRBV2; clone size: -
CDR3 DNA: TGTGCCAGCCTCCCAGGAGGAGGCCCCTCCACCGGGGAGCTGTTTTTT; CDR3 protein: CASLPGGGPSTGELFF; J gene: TRBJ2-2; D gene: -; V gene: TRBV28; clone size: once
CDR3 DNA: TGTGCCAGCAGCCTCGAGGGGAATGAGCAGTTCTTC; CDR3 protein: CASSLEGNEQFF; J gene: TRBJ2-1; D gene: -; V gene: TRBV7-2; clone size: once
CDR3 DNA: TGCGCCAGCAGCACCGGGACCGTTGGCTATGGCTACACCTTC; CDR3 protein: CASSTGTVGYGYTF; J gene: TRBJ1-2; D gene: -; V gene: TRBV5-1; clone size: -
CDR3 DNA: TGTGCCAGCTCACCACCGCTGACAGGAGAGTATGGCTACACCTTC; CDR3 protein: CASSPPLTGEYGYTF; J gene: TRBJ1-2; D gene: -; V gene: TRBV18; clone size: -
CDR3 DNA: TGTGCCAGCAGTTTAAGCAGGCTCACCGGGGAGCTGTTTTTT; CDR3 protein: CASSLSRLTGELFF; J gene: TRBJ2-2; D gene: -; V gene: TRBV27; clone size: -
CDR3 DNA: TGTGCCAGCAGCCCAAGGGGGGGGGTCCAAGAGACCCAGTACTTC; CDR3 protein: CASSPRGGVQETQYF; J gene: TRBJ2-5; D gene: -; V gene: TRBV7-8; clone size: -
CDR3 DNA: TGTGCCAGCAGTGCCCCGGGACAGGGATCCTACGAGCAGTACTTC; CDR3 protein: CASSAPGQGSYEQYF; J gene: TRBJ2-7; D gene: TRBD1; V gene: TRBV28; clone size: -
CDR3 DNA: TGTGCCAGCAGCTTAGTATATGGGACAGGGAACACCGGGGAGCTGTTTTTT; CDR3 protein: CASSLVYGTGNTGELFF; J gene: TRBJ2-2; D gene: TRBD1; V gene: TRBV11-3; clone size: -
CDR3 DNA: TGTGCCAGCAGTTTACCCACCCGTAGGGACGGTCTTAACTATGGCTACACCTTC; CDR3 protein: CASSLPTRRDGLNYGYTF; J gene: TRBJ1-2; D gene: -; V gene: TRBV28; clone size: -
CDR3 DNA: TGCGCCAGCAGCTTGGCAGCCTTGTGGAACAGGGGAGCCGGGGAGCTGTTTTTT; CDR3 protein: CASSLAALWNRGAGELFF; J gene: TRBJ2-2; D gene: TRBD1; V gene: TRBV5-1; clone size: -
CDR3 DNA: TGTGCCATCAGTGAAGGACAGGGGAAGAATTCACCCCTCCACTTT; CDR3 protein: CAISEGQGKNSPLHF; J gene: TRBJ1-6; D gene: TRBD1; V gene: TRBV10-3; clone size: once
CDR3 DNA: TGTGCCAGCAGTTCATCTTCCGGGACAGGGTATTTCGGGGAGCTGTTTTTT; CDR3 protein: CASSSSSGTGYFGELFF; J gene: TRBJ2-2; D gene: TRBD1; V gene: TRBV5-4; clone size: once
CDR3 DNA: TGTGCCGGCGAGGGGGGATACTTC; CDR3 protein: CAGEGGYF; J gene: TRBJ2-7; D gene: -; V gene: TRBV5-4; clone size: -
CDR3 DNA: TGTGCCAGCTCACCACCGGGGACAGTCTTCGGGGAGCTGTTTTTT; CDR3 protein: CASSPPGTVFGELFF; J gene: TRBJ2-2; D gene: TRBD1; V gene: TRBV18; clone size: -
CDR3 DNA: TGCGCCAGCAGCTTGGTAACAGGGAGCTCCTACGAGCAGTACTTC; CDR3 protein: CASSLVTGSSYEQYF; J gene: TRBJ2-7; D gene: -; V gene: TRBV5-1; clone size: -
CDR3 DNA: TGTGCCAGCAGCCAAGAATGGAGGGCTGAAGCTTTCTTT; CDR3 protein: CASSQEWRAEAFF; J gene: TRBJ1-1; D gene: -; V gene: TRBV14; clone size: -
CDR3 DNA: TGCGCCAGCAGCACTGCAGGGATGAACACTGAAGCTTTCTTT; CDR3 protein: CASSTAGMNTEAFF; J gene: TRBJ1-1; D gene: -; V gene: TRBV5-1; clone size: -
CDR3 DNA: TGCGCCAGCAGCTGGGACCTGAACACTGAAGCTTTCTTT; CDR3 protein: CASSWDLNTEAFF; J gene: TRBJ1-1; D gene: -; V gene: TRBV5-1; clone size: -
CDR3 DNA: TGCGCCAGCAGCCAAGTGACAGGGGCTTTCGACGAGCAGTACTTC; CDR3 protein: CASSQVTGAFDEQYF; J gene: TRBJ2-7; D gene: TRBD1; V gene: TRBV4-3; clone size: -
CDR3 DNA: TGTGCCAGCAGGGAACGGACTAGCGGGAGTCAGTCCTACGAGCAGTACTTC; CDR3 protein: CASRERTSGSQSYEQYF; J gene: TRBJ2-7; D gene: TRBD2; V gene: TRBV28; clone size: -
CDR3 DNA: TGTGCCTGGAGCAGAGGTAGCGGAGCCTACAATGAGCAGTTCTTC; CDR3 protein: CAWSRGSGAYNEQFF; J gene: TRBJ2-1; D gene: -; V gene: TRBV30; clone size: -
CDR3 DNA: TGCGCCAGCAGCCAGGTGGGTAGCGGGAGGAGCTCCTACGAGCAGTACTTC; CDR3 protein: CASSQVGSGRSSYEQYF; J gene: TRBJ2-7; D gene: TRBD2; V gene: TRBV4-1; clone size: -
CDR3 DNA: TGTGCCATCAGTGAGAGGGCCTACGAGCAGTACTTC; CDR3 protein: CAISERAYEQYF; J gene: TRBJ2-7; D gene: -; V gene: TRBV10-3; clone size: -
CDR3 DNA: TGTGCCAGCAGGGGCAGGGGAGCCCGGAAGTTCTTT; CDR3 protein: CASRGRGARKFF; J gene: TRBJ1-1; D gene: -; V gene: TRBV6-1; clone size: once
CDR3 DNA: TGTGCCAGCAGCCGGGACAGGATAGTCTCCGGGGAGCTGTTTTTT; CDR3 protein: CASSRDRIVSGELFF; J gene: TRBJ2-2; D gene: TRBD1; V gene: TRBV9; clone size: -
CDR3 DNA: TGTGCCAGCAGCTGGGCTAGCGGGATCTCCTACAATGAGCAGTTCTTC; CDR3 protein: CASSWASGISYNEQFF; J gene: TRBJ2-1; D gene: TRBD2; V gene: TRBV7-6; clone size: -
CDR3 DNA: TGTGCCAGTAGTGACAGCAGCAATCAGCCCCAGCATTTT; CDR3 protein: CASSDSSNQPQHF; J gene: TRBJ1-5; D gene: -; V gene: TRBV19; clone size: few
CDR3 DNA: TGTGCCAGCAGACTGGCCGGGACTAGCGCAACCGCGAACACCGGGGAGCTGTTTTTT; CDR3 protein: CASRLAGTSATANTGELFF; J gene: TRBJ2-2; D gene: TRBD2; V gene: TRBV11-2; clone size: -
CDR3 DNA: TGTGCCAGCTCACCAGGGTTGGGGGGAGGCTACGAGCAGTACTTC; CDR3 protein: CASSPGLGGGYEQYF; J gene: TRBJ2-7; D gene: -; V gene: TRBV18; clone size: -
CDR3 DNA: TGTGCCAGCAGCTCCGGACTAGTAAGCCCCTACGAGCAGTACTTC; CDR3 protein: CASSSGLVSPYEQYF; J gene: TRBJ2-7; D gene: TRBD2; V gene: TRBV5-6; clone size: -
CDR3 DNA: TGCGCCAGCAGCTCTGGGGTCCTGGGGGAGACCCAGTACTTC; CDR3 protein: CASSSGVLGETQYF; J gene: TRBJ2-5; D gene: -; V gene: TRBV5-1; clone size: -